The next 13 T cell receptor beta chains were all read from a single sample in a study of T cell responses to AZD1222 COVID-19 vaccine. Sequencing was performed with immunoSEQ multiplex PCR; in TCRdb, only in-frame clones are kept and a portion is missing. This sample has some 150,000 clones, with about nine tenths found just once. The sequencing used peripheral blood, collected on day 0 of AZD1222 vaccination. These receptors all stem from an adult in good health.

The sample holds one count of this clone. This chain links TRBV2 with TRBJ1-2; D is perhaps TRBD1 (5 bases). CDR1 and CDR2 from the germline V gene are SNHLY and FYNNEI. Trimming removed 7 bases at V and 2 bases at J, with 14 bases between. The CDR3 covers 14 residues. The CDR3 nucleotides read TGTGCCAGCATTCAAGGGACGGCCAACTATGGCTACACCTTC. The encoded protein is CASIQGTANYGYTF.

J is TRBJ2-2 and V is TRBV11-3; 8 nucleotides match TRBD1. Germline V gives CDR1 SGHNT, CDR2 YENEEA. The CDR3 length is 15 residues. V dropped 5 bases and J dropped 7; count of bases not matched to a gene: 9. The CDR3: CASSLGTGGYGELFF. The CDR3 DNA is TGTGCCAGCAGCCTCGGGACAGGTGGATACGGGGAGCTGTTTTTT.

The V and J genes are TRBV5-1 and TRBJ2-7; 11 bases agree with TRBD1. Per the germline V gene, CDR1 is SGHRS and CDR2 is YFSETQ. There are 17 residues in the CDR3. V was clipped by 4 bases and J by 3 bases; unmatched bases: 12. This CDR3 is CASSIGQGAGFGYEQYF. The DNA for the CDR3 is TGCGCCAGCAGCATCGGACAGGGGGCGGGATTCGGCTACGAGCAGTACTTC.

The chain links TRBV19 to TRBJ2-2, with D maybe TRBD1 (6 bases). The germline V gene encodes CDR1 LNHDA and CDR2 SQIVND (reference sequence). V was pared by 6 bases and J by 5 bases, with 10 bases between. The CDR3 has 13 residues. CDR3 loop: CASSRGQTGELFF. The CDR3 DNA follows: TGTGCCAGTAGCCGCGGACAGACCGGGGAGCTGTTTTTT.

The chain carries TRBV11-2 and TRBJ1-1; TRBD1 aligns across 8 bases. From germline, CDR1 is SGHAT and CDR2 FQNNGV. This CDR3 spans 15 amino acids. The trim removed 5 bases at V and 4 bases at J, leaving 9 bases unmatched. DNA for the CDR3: TGTGCCAGCAGCCAGGAAGGACAGGGACGCACTGAAGCTTTCTTT. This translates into CASSQEGQGRTEAFF.

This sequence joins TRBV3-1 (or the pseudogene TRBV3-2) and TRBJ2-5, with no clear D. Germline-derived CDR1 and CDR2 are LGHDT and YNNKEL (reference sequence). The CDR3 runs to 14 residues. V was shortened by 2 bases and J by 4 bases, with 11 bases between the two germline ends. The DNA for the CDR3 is TGTGCCAGCAGCCAAAATCCAGAAAGAGAGACCCAGTACTTC. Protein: CASSQNPERETQYF.

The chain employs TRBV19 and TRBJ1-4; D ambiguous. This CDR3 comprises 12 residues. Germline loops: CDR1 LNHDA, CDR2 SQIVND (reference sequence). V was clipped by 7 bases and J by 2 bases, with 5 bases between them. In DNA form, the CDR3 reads TGTGCCAGTACACAGACTAATGAAAAACTGTTTTTT. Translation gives CASTQTNEKLFF.

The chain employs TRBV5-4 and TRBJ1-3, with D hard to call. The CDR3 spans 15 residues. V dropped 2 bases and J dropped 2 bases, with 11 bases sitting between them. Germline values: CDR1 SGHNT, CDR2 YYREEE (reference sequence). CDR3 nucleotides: TGTGCCAGCAGCTTTGAATGGGGTGCTGGAAACACCATATATTTT. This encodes CASSFEWGAGNTIYF.

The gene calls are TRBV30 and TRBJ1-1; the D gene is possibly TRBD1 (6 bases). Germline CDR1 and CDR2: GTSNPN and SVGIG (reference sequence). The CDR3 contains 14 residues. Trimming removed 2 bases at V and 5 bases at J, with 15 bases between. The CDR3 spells CAWSSWAGDTEAFF. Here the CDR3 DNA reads TGTGCCTGGAGTTCTTGGGCAGGGGATACTGAAGCTTTCTTT.

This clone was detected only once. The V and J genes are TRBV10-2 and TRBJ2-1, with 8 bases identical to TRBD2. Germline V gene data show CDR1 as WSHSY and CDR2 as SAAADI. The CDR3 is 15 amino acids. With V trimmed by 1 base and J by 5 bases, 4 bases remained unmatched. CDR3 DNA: TGCGCCAGCAGTGAGTTATTAGCGGGAAACAATGAGCAGTTCTTC. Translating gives CASSELLAGNNEQFF.

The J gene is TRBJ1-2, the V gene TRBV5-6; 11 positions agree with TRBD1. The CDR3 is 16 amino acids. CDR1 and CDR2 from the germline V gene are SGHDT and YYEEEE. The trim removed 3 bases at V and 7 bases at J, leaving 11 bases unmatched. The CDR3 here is CASSSTGQGGESGYTF. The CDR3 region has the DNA TGTGCCAGCAGCTCCACGGGACAGGGGGGCGAAAGTGGCTACACCTTC.

CDR3: CALTPQRESYNEQFF. CDR3 bases: TGTGCTCTCACCCCGCAGCGGGAGTCCTACAATGAGCAGTTCTTC. This chain connects TRBV2 to TRBJ2-1, with 8 bases that match TRBD2. The CDR3 spans 15 residues. The V gene's germline CDR1 is SNHLY and CDR2 FYNNEI.

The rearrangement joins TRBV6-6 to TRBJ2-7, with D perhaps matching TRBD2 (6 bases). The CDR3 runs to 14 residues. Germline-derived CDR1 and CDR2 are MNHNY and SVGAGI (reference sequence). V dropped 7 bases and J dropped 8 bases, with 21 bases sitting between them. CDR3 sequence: CASTRSPGVIKQYF. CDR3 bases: TGTGCCAGCACTCGGTCACCGGGGGTGATAAAGCAGTACTTC.